This T cell receptor (beta chain) comes out of a study of cytomegalovirus exposure and HLA in healthy donors (dated by TCRdb to the late 2010s). Regarding the research as a whole: An earlier analysis of roughly 630 of the donors reported 250 to 300 Gb of sequence data and 117 million unique TCR beta sequences from about 200 million T cells. About 300 gigabases of sequencing data and 70 million to 85 million unique TCR sequences were included in an early release covering 550 to 650 HLA-typed donors. In an earlier analysis of 500 to 650 of the donors, high-throughput TCR beta sequencing was used to judge whether each TCR beta V gene segment behaved as functional or pseudogenic. Because of strong linkage in the cohort, a few DR-DQ haplotypes were treated as single units for association and clustering. Among the 398 genotyped donors, roughly 80% belonged to the genetic ancestry cluster associated with self-reported Caucasian donors. Besides the first cohort of more than 650 subjects, a separate validation cohort made up of 120 different subjects was used. Every repertoire in the discovery cohort had been generated on one and the same sequencing platform. The aim of the study was to test whether cataloging public T cell receptors could identify signatures of past pathogen exposure. A later analysis re-analyzed previously published TCR beta repertoires from 500 to 700 donors and added high-resolution HLA genotyping to study TCR occurrence patterns. The study combined high-throughput TCR immunosequencing, statistical association of individual TCRs with disease status, and machine learning to predict cytomegalovirus infection status. Rather than drawing on any new phenotypic data, the later analysis identified candidate immune exposures from TCR beta sequences and the way those sequences occurred across donors. Donor age, sex, ethnicity and CMV serostatus were collected together with the repertoire data. The number of donors typed differed by locus, with roughly 629-640 for A, B, C, DRB1 and DQB1, roughly 520 for DQA1, 600 to 610 for DPA1, and 450 to 480 for DPB1. HLA typing covered class I and class II loci at four-digit resolution. The T cell repertoires of 666 subjects were profiled by immunosequencing and related to cytomegalovirus serostatus. Genome-wide SNP genotypes for about 55% of the 666 donors were used in a later genetic analysis, which treated that subset as a discovery cohort. Across 300 to 500 genotyped donors of the cohort, an average of about 250,000 unique TCR beta nucleotide sequences per donor were sequenced, and about a sixth of those sequences were non-productive. Overall study outcomes, separate from this receptor: Compared with equally common non-associated chains, HLA-associated TCR beta chains in a later analysis were more clonally expanded and had lower generation probabilities. A further reported finding was that TCR beta sequences accurately predicted the HLA-A and HLA-B alleles for most subjects in the first cohort. The cohort was sequenced for TCR beta chains only, and without alpha or paired-chain data the features that could be detected were limited. Linkage disequilibrium might explain the correlated functional status among segregating V segments, but an unknown experimental factor could not be excluded. In a later analysis, TCR association rates were found to vary across HLA loci, with the most associated TCRs seen for DRB1 alleles and the fewest for HLA-C alleles. According to the authors, the approach could potentially be generalized to other disease states and immunological phenotypes. Compared with the roughly 720-donor mean, donors in an Asian-associated ancestry cluster had fewer N-insertions in productive TCRs, according to a later genetic analysis. A later genetic analysis associated a missense DCLRE1C variant with V-gene and J-gene trimming of TCR beta chains, and an independent cohort replicated the association. According to a later analysis, most CMV-associated TCR beta chains appeared to be HLA-restricted, and the HLA associations seemed to be driven largely by CMV exposure. Specific HLA alleles were associated with roughly 16,000 TCR beta sequences at a false discovery rate of 0.05 in a later analysis. In the study, approximately 160 TCR beta chains were listed as associated with cytomegalovirus. While some public TCRs were present in many individuals, most TCR sequences turned up only very rarely across donors. Presence/absence analyses assumed roughly uniform sequencing depth across donors, an assumption that may not hold. Because counts were too low, roughly 18 rarely observed V segments, including chromosome 9 orphons, were left out of the earlier analysis of roughly 600 of the donors. The classifier was reported to diagnose cytomegalovirus status with high specificity and sensitivity in both the original and validation cohorts. The 87-base-pair reads could not distinguish some IMGT-functional V segments, including TRBV6-2 and TRBV6-3, so those segments were excluded. A group of highly shared sequence variants was considered likely to be a technical artifact of the sequencing pipeline. When HLA alleles, especially DR and DQ, strongly co-occurred, TCR associations were difficult to assign to individual alleles. Because HLA typing was missing for some donors at each locus, association tests included only the typed subset. In a later analysis, several top co-occurrence clusters were reported to appear linked to parvovirus B19, influenza, CMV and Epstein-Barr virus. CMV serostatus was the only immune exposure information available for the cohort. In vitro tests confirmed that a few of the cytomegalovirus-associated TCR beta chains recognize cytomegalovirus antigens. In an earlier analysis of some 550 of the donors, most TCR beta V segments were observed in productive rearrangements about 87% or about 30% of the time, broadly matching IMGT annotations.

The cohort consisted of 600 to 700 healthy bone marrow donors. All cohort members were sampled while nominally healthy, although unrecorded immune exposures were likely present. The donor was CMV seronegative and was included in the group of over 300 seronegative cohort members. Every donor gave a peripheral blood sample, and the peripheral blood mononuclear cells from that sample were used for TCR beta sequencing. The Qiagen DNeasy Blood Extraction Kit was used to extract genomic DNA from the blood cell samples. The CDR3 goes from the cysteine to the phenylalanine over 14 residues. Of the read, only the CDR3 DNA is kept; its 42 bases are in frame from base 1. A distance of 13 bases separates the germline ends of V and J, which lose 5 bases and 0 bases respectively. The germline V gene specifies SQVTM as CDR1 and ANQGSEA as CDR2. The method was the immunoSEQ multiplex PCR assay. For the multiplex PCR, a mixture combining 60 forward primers for TCR Vbeta segments and 13 reverse primers for TCR Jbeta segments was used. A multiplex PCR assay on genomic DNA amplified the CDR3 region of rearranged TCR beta genes. On the Illumina HiSeq System, the amplified TCR beta libraries were sequenced as 87-base-pair reads. In the authors' own workflow: A later analysis tallied some 79 million unique TCR beta chains across the 666 repertoires, and around 10 million of those chains were shared by two or more donors. A nearest-neighbor algorithm error-corrected the raw reads and collapsed the reads into unique sequences, merging closely related sequences to remove PCR and sequencing errors. CDR3 sequences were aligned to IMGT reference sequences to assign V, D and J gene segments. For a sequence to be retained, at least a six-nucleotide match to both a V gene segment and a J gene segment was required. Rearrangements were called productive when the CDR3 lacked stop codons and stayed in frame with V and J; all others were non-productive. Following IMGT convention, CDR3 was defined as the stretch from the second conserved V-encoded cysteine up to the conserved J-encoded phenylalanine. Sequences without an unambiguous match to a single V gene segment were excluded from the earlier analysis of a few hundred of the donors. In an earlier analysis of a few hundred of the donors, V segments were called functional above 56.7% productive rearrangements and were called segregating when the between-donor standard deviation exceeded 5%. A statistical classification framework was developed to diagnose cytomegalovirus status using the catalog of TCR beta chain sequences. In a later analysis, V and J genes were assigned by comparing TCR nucleotide sequences against IMGT/GENE-DB human TR gene sequences. Using the TCRdist pipeline, a later analysis assigned CDR3 sequences along with most-parsimonious VDJ recombination scenarios. In a later analysis, every TCR beta chain was defined by the combination of its CDR3 amino acid sequence and its V-gene family, and reads without a unique V-gene family were dropped. To address suspected cross-contamination and a sequencing artifact, a later analysis removed 550 to 750 highly shared, low-generation-probability nucleotide sequences. For each public chain, a later analysis derived a clonal expansion index from normalized ranks of inferred template counts within each repertoire. A later analysis computed generation probabilities with a VDJ recombination model fitted to out-of-frame rearrangements, and checked the results against IGoR. In a later analysis, hypergeometric tests were used to score TCR-TCR, TCR-HLA and TCR-CMV co-occurrence, with a repertoire-size bias correction applied to TCR pairs. To estimate false discovery rates, a later analysis permuted the HLA or CMV assignments 20 times. In a later analysis, co-occurring TCRs were grouped with DBSCAN, and TCRdist sequence similarity was added when clustering was performed within HLA-allele-positive subsets. Repertoires with fewer than 30,000 or more than 120,000 public chains, plus five repertoires with anomalous nucleotide sharing, were excluded from co-occurrence clustering. Held by TCRdb, this immuneACCESS table contains in-frame sequences only and omits some clones. Under half of the omission traces to an unresolved V gene where checked; the cause of the rest is unknown. Clonal size and the V and J genes are those of that table, whereas D and trimming came from the DNA. Per the sample table, the count is 100,000 to 150,000 clones. Roughly 1% of the sample comes from the top ten.

In the case of this clone: Its antigen is still unknown.

The rearranged chain carries TRBV29-1 and TRBJ1-1; possibly the D gene is TRBD1, per 6 matching bases. This receptor was obtained from a man younger than 35 in good health and CMV-seronegative. Sample: PBMCs. In nucleotides, the sequence is TGCAGCGTTAAGAGGACAGTACTGAACACTGAAGCTTTCTTT. This sequence encodes CSVKRTVLNTEAFF.